This T cell receptor beta chain came from a study of OX40 agonist ivuxolimab in advanced cancers. Turning to the study itself: The patients got ivuxolimab, which is an agonistic anti-OX40 (CD134) antibody. Points from the study as a whole: People who partly responded at 0.1-3.0 mg/kg had some of the least clonal expansion seen.

With 5 bases removed from V and 5 bases from J, the gap between germline ends came to 9 bases. Germline V CDR1 and CDR2: LNHNV, YYDKDF (reference sequence). The CDR3 is 13 amino acids. This clone has a handful of counts. Its matching antigen is unknown. Sequencing was performed with immunoSEQ multiplex PCR; in TCRdb, only in-frame clones are kept and a portion is missing. The table records tens of thousands of clones, 88% of them present only once. The specimen comprised CD4+ or CD8+ T cells sorted from blood, sampled in a trial of the OX40 agonist ivuxolimab. The receptor's source is an adult with an advanced solid tumor such as melanoma, head and neck, liver or kidney cancer. The chain has TRBV15 and TRBJ2-2, with D tentatively TRBD2 (5 bases). The CDR3 region is CATSGRGTGELFF. The CDR3, as DNA: TGTGCCACCAGCGGTAGAGGGACCGGGGAGCTGTTTTTT. The whole variable domain, filled in from reference TRBV15 and TRBJ2-2, reads DAMVIQNPRYQVTQFGKPVTLSCSQTLNHNVMYWYQQKSSQAPKLLFHYYDKDFNNEADTPDNFQSRRPNTSFCFLDIRSPGLGDTAMYLCATSGRGTGELFFGEGSRLTVL.